The rows below give T cell receptor beta chains drawn from one sample of a study of shared clonotypes between healthy human individuals. Clones were read by immunoSEQ multiplex PCR, and TCRdb kept only the in-frame ones, dropping some. The sample records fewer than 400,000 clones, approximately 74% being singletons. The sample taken for sequencing was memory CD4+ T cells sorted from blood. The receptors were gathered from a man younger than 40 in good health. Each CDR3 is given with its conserved first and last residue. Each record gives: clone size, J gene, V gene, D gene, CDR3 DNA, CDR3 protein. D genes are given only for firm matches. A clone size is listed for some rows: how often the clone was seen (once, few, many), or a class if it is expanded.

size: .; J: TRBJ2-3; V: TRBV6-1; D: .; DNA: TGTGCCAGCTCCATCGATACGCAGTATTTT; CDR3: CASSIDTQYF
size: .; J: TRBJ2-7; V: TRBV12-5; D: .; DNA: TGTTCCTTCTACGAGCAGTACTTC; CDR3: CSFYEQYF
size: once; J: TRBJ2-3; V: TRBV7-9; D: .; DNA: TGTGCGTCTCCAGGGCCTAGCACAGATACGCAGTATTTT; CDR3: CASPGPSTDTQYF
size: once; J: TRBJ2-1; V: TRBV10-3; D: TRBD2; DNA: TGTGCCATCAGTTCAGCGGGAGTGAATGAGCAGTTCTTC; CDR3: CAISSAGVNEQFF
size: .; J: TRBJ2-7; V: TRBV7-9; D: TRBD2; DNA: TGTGCCAGCAGCGCTGGACTAGCGTACGAGCAGTACTTC; CDR3: CASSAGLAYEQYF
size: few; J: TRBJ2-3; V: TRBV30; D: TRBD1; DNA: TGTGCCTGGGACTATCCATACGACAGGGAAAGGGATACGCAGTATTTT; CDR3: CAWDYPYDRERDTQYF
size: .; J: TRBJ2-2; V: TRBV5-1; D: TRBD2; DNA: TGCGCCAGCAGCTTGGTGGCTAGCGGGAGTTCCGGGGAGCTGTTTTTT; CDR3: CASSLVASGSSGELFF
size: .; J: TRBJ2-7; V: TRBV28; D: .; DNA: TGTGCCAGCAGTTTCCTCCTATACGAGCAGTACTTC; CDR3: CASSFLLYEQYF
size: few; J: TRBJ2-7; V: TRBV30; D: .; DNA: TGTGCCTGGAGTGTAGAAGGGGGGCTAGCATCCGAGCAGTACTTC; CDR3: CAWSVEGGLASEQYF
size: .; J: TRBJ2-2; V: TRBV5-1; D: .; DNA: TGCGCCAGCAGCTTGGCCCTAGCCCACACCGGGGAGCTGTTTTTT; CDR3: CASSLALAHTGELFF
size: once; J: TRBJ1-2; V: TRBV6-5; D: .; DNA: TGTGCCAGCAAAGCAGGGAGCATTAACTATGGCTACACCTTC; CDR3: CASKAGSINYGYTF
size: .; J: TRBJ2-1; V: TRBV2; D: .; DNA: TGTGCCAGCAGTGAAGAGTCTGTCTCCTACAATGAGCAGTTCTTC; CDR3: CASSEESVSYNEQFF
size: .; J: TRBJ2-7; V: TRBV18; D: TRBD1; DNA: TGTGCCAGCTCACCCACGACAGGGGCTACCTACGAGCAGTACTTC; CDR3: CASSPTTGATYEQYF
size: .; J: TRBJ2-1; V: TRBV14; D: .; DNA: TGTGCCAGCAGCCAAGGTGGCGGGACGTTCAACGAGCAGTTCTTC; CDR3: CASSQGGGTFNEQFF